One sample yielded the 22 T cell receptor beta chains listed below, sequenced in a study of blood T cell repertoires in COVID-19. Sequencing used immunoSEQ multiplex PCR; TCRdb keeps in-frame clones, though not all of them. The data contain approximately 270,000 clones, around 90% of them seen just once; the ten biggest clones take up about 3%. The material sequenced was peripheral blood. The source is a man aged 18 to 29 with active or convalescent COVID-19.

In its sample, this clone was seen a few times. The chain is built from TRBV6-6 and TRBJ2-7; D perhaps matches TRBD1 (7 bases). The CDR3 runs to 13 residues. The V end lost 6 bases, the J end lost 7 bases, and 16 bases lay between the germline ends. Germline CDR1 and CDR2: MNHNY and SVGAGI (reference sequence). In nucleotides, the CDR3 is TGTGCCAGCAGAGACAGGGAGGTACAAGAGCAGTACTTC. Protein: CASRDREVQEQYF.

In this sample, this clone turned up once. V usage is TRBV19 and J usage is TRBJ1-4, with 9 bases matching TRBD1. Germline CDR1 is LNHDA and CDR2 is SQIVND (reference sequence). This CDR3 has 15 amino acids. J lost 7 bases, V lost 6 bases, and 9 bases had no gene match. The CDR3, as DNA: TGTGCCAGTAGACCTCCGGGACAGGGTTCTGAAAAACTGTTTTTT. Translation gives CASRPPGQGSEKLFF.

This rearrangement joins TRBV6-5 to TRBJ1-2; D remains unclear. Germline assignment: CDR1 MNHEY and CDR2 SVGAGI. V lost 8 bases and J lost 2, with 12 bases in between. CDR3 size: 13 residues. Written as DNA, the CDR3 is TGTGCCAGCGCCGACGGGGAAAACTATGGCTACACCTTC. It codes for CASADGENYGYTF.

The rearrangement links TRBV11-1 to TRBJ1-1; 7 bases align to TRBD1. V lost 3 bases and J lost 1; bases outside the gene matches: 5. This CDR3 comprises 15 residues. CDR1 SGHAT and CDR2 FQDESV come from the germline V gene (reference sequence). The CDR3 here is CASSFGQAGNTEAFF. The CDR3 coding sequence is TGTGCCAGCAGCTTTGGACAGGCTGGGAACACTGAAGCTTTCTTT. The whole variable domain, filled in from reference TRBV11-1 and TRBJ1-1, reads EAEVAQSPRYKITEKSQAVAFWCDPISGHATLYWYRQILGQGPELLVQFQDESVVDDSQLPKDRFSAERLKGVDSTLKIQPAELGDSAMYLCASSFGQAGNTEAFFGQGTRLTVV.

The chain links TRBV27 to TRBJ1-1; D is undetermined. Germline-derived CDR1 and CDR2 are MNHEY and SMNVEV (reference sequence). The ends were cut back, 2 bases at V and 0 bases at J, with 4 bases in the middle. The CDR3 has 13 residues. CDR3 sequence (DNA): TGTGCCAGCAGTTTACAGGTGAACACTGAAGCTTTCTTT. This sequence encodes CASSLQVNTEAFF.

For this clone: The identical CDR3 is also encoded by other nucleotide sequences in the sample. The CDR3 nucleotides are TGCGCCAGCAGCCCAAGCGTAGCAGATACGCAGTATTTT. Its translation is CASSPSVADTQYF. V gene TRBV5-1 combines with J gene TRBJ2-3; D gene uncertain. Between the trimmed V and J ends, which lost 4 bases and 4 bases, there was a span of 10 bases. CDR1 is SGHRS and CDR2 is YFSETQ in the germline V gene. This CDR3 contains 13 residues. Variable domain in full (rest from reference TRBV5-1 and TRBJ2-3): KAGVTQTPRYLIKTRGQQVTLSCSPISGHRSVSWYQQTPGQGLQFLFEYFSETQRNKGNFPGRFSGRQFSNSRSEMNVSTLELGDSALYLCASSPSVADTQYFGPGTRLTVL.

This chain links TRBV10-3 with TRBJ2-3; the match to TRBD2 covers 9 bases. The V segment lost 0 bases and the J segment 8 bases; nucleotides outside the gene matches: 6. This CDR3 is built from 15 residues. CDR1 ENHRY and CDR2 SYGVKD come from the germline V gene. The CDR3 DNA sequence: TGTGCCATCAGTGAGTCGGCTAGCGGGGAGGGTACGCAGTATTTT. Translated, it gives CAISESASGEGTQYF.

The rearrangement joins TRBV5-4 to TRBJ2-7; the match to TRBD2 covers 7 bases. This CDR3 has 16 amino acids. V trimming: 4 bases; J trimming: 1 base; junction bases outside the gene matches: 11. Germline lookup yields CDR1 SGHNT and CDR2 YYREEE (reference sequence). The CDR3 nucleotides read TGTGCCAGCAGCCCGGCGGTGGCTAGCGGATCCTACGAGCAGTACTTC. Its protein is CASSPAVASGSYEQYF.

The rearrangement links TRBV28 to TRBJ1-3, with D perhaps TRBD1 (6 bases). CDR3 length: 14 amino acids. Germline CDR1 and CDR2: MDHEN and SYDVKM. V lost 2 bases to trimming and J lost 2 bases, with 7 bases between them. The CDR3 DNA follows: TGTGCCAGCAGTTTAAGGGGGACTGGAAACACCATATATTTT. This encodes CASSLRGTGNTIYF. Drawing the rest from reference TRBV28 and TRBJ1-3, the complete variable domain is DVKVTQSSRYLVKRTGEKVFLECVQDMDHENMFWYRQDPGLGLRLIYFSYDVKMKEKGDIPEGYSVSREKKERFSLILESASTNQTSMYLCASSLRGTGNTIYFGEGSWLTVV.

The chain links TRBV2 to TRBJ2-7; 8 positions match TRBD2. CDR1 is SNHLY and CDR2 is FYNNEI in the germline V gene. The CDR3 covers 16 residues. Germline trimming cut 6 bases from V and 2 bases from J; bases unmatched to any gene: 12. CDR3 sequence: CASRMRSGSQPYEQYF. CDR3 in DNA: TGTGCCAGCAGAATGAGAAGCGGGAGTCAACCCTACGAGCAGTACTTC.

This rearrangement joins TRBV4-2 to TRBJ1-2, with TRBD1 matching over 8 bases. This CDR3 region has 16 residues. Looked up from germline, CDR1 is LGHNA and CDR2 is YNFKEQ. V trimming: 3 bases; J trimming: 0 bases; junction bases outside the gene matches: 6. This CDR3 is CASSQSPGQANYGYTF. CDR3 coding DNA: TGTGCCAGCAGCCAGTCTCCGGGACAGGCTAACTATGGCTACACCTTC.

V gene TRBV7-3 combines with J gene TRBJ1-2; no clear D gene. From germline, CDR1 is SGHTA and CDR2 FQGTGA. V lost 5 bases and J lost 2, with 12 bases in between. This CDR3 contains 14 residues. For the CDR3, the DNA is TGTGCCAGCAGCCCGACGGGGATAAACTATGGCTACACCTTC. Protein: CASSPTGINYGYTF.

The rearrangement joins TRBV6-1 to TRBJ1-1; no definite D call. The CDR3 is made up of 17 amino acids. Per germline, CDR1 MNHNS and CDR2 SASEGT. Trimming cost V 2 bases and J 2 bases, with 18 bases left between them. The CDR3, as DNA: TGTGCCAGCAGTGAACCGTGGGTGGAGAAAGTAAACACTGAAGCTTTCTTT. Amino acids: CASSEPWVEKVNTEAFF.

This clone showed up just once. The genes are TRBV5-4 and TRBJ2-2; 13 bases fit TRBD2. V shed 4 bases and J 3 bases; nucleotides not matched to a gene: 3. The germline V gene has CDR1 SGHNT and CDR2 YYREEE (reference sequence). CDR3 length equals 16 residues. CDR3 bases: TGTGCCAGCAGCCCGGGACTAGCGGGGTACACCGGGGAGCTGTTTTTT. Encoded protein: CASSPGLAGYTGELFF.

About this clone itself: The sample carries other DNA sequences with the same CDR3. The chain links TRBV5-1 to TRBJ1-1; 7 nucleotides align to TRBD1. The CDR3 loop spans 14 amino acids. Germline loops: CDR1 SGHRS, CDR2 YFSETQ. V trimming: 1 base; J trimming: 2 bases; junction bases outside the gene matches: 2. The CDR3 is CASSLRQGNTEAFF. The DNA for the CDR3 is TGCGCCAGCAGCTTGAGACAGGGTAACACTGAAGCTTTCTTT.

This clone was counted only a few times. The chain is built from TRBV18 and TRBJ2-2, with 9 nucleotides matching TRBD1. V lost 6 bases, J lost 6 bases, and 8 bases stayed unmatched. CDR1 is KGHSH and CDR2 is LQKENI in the germline V gene. The CDR3 is 15 amino acids. The CDR3 loop is CASSLQGAAAGELFF. For the CDR3, the DNA is TGTGCCAGCTCCTTACAGGGGGCTGCCGCCGGGGAGCTGTTTTTT.

The chain is built from TRBV28 and TRBJ2-3; 9 bases align to TRBD2. V shed 8 bases and J 1 base; nucleotides not matched to a gene: 4. CDR3 size: 14 residues. Looked up from germline, CDR1 is MDHEN and CDR2 is SYDVKM. For the CDR3, the DNA is TGTGCCAGCTCCATAGCGGGGGGCACAGATACGCAGTATTTT. Its translation is CASSIAGGTDTQYF.

The chain recombines TRBV5-1 with TRBJ2-3, with D perhaps TRBD2 (5 bases). The ends were cut back, 3 bases at V and 2 bases at J, with 13 bases in the middle. Germline V gene lookup returns CDR1 SGHRS and CDR2 YFSETQ. CDR3 size: 15 residues. For the CDR3, the DNA is TGCGCCAGCAGCTCGGCGGGTTCCATCACAGATACGCAGTATTTT. Protein: CASSSAGSITDTQYF.

The chain has TRBV4-3 and TRBJ1-6; 7 nucleotides align to TRBD1. Germline V gene lookup returns CDR1 LGHNA and CDR2 YSLEER. V shed 1 base, J shed 3 bases, and the junction held 3 bases outside the gene matches. The CDR3 sequence is 16 residues long. The CDR3 nucleotides read TGCGCCAGCAGCCAAGGGGGACAGAGCTATAATTCACCCCTCCACTTT. Its translation: CASSQGGQSYNSPLHF.

This clone has only one observation. The V call is TRBV29-1, the J call TRBJ2-2, with D perhaps TRBD1 (6 bases). The CDR3 covers 14 residues. The ends were cut back, 4 bases at V and 1 base at J, with 10 bases in the middle. In germline, CDR1 is SQVTM, CDR2 ANQGSEA. CDR3 in DNA: TGCAGCGTTGTTCAGGACAGGAACACCGGGGAGCTGTTTTTT. Translating it yields CSVVQDRNTGELFF.

This clone turned up a few times. The rearrangement links TRBV6-6 to TRBJ1-2, with D possibly being TRBD1 (6 bases). This CDR3 has 14 residues. V was clipped by 6 bases and J by 0 bases, with 11 bases between them. CDR1 and CDR2 (germline): MNHNY, SVGAGI (reference sequence). CDR3 residues: CASSKQGANYGYTF. CDR3 nucleotide sequence: TGTGCCAGCAGCAAACAGGGTGCTAACTATGGCTACACCTTC.

The sample holds one count of this clone. The CDR3 DNA sequence: TGTGCCAGTAGTATATTCGGGACCGGGAGTAGCAATCAGCCCCAGCATTTT. It codes for CASSIFGTGSSNQPQHF. The J gene is TRBJ1-5, the V gene TRBV19; the D gene is possibly TRBD1 (5 bases). Between the trimmed V and J ends, which lost 2 bases and 0 bases, there was a span of 14 bases. The CDR3 extends over 17 amino acids. Looked up from germline, CDR1 is LNHDA and CDR2 is SQIVND (reference sequence). The variable domain in full, with the rest retrieved from reference TRBV19 and TRBJ1-5, is DGGITQSPKYLFRKEGQNVTLSCEQNLNHDAMYWYRQDPGQGLRLIYYSQIVNDFQKGDIAEGYSVSREKKESFPLTVTSAQKNPTAFYLCASSIFGTGSSNQPQHFGDGTRLSIL.